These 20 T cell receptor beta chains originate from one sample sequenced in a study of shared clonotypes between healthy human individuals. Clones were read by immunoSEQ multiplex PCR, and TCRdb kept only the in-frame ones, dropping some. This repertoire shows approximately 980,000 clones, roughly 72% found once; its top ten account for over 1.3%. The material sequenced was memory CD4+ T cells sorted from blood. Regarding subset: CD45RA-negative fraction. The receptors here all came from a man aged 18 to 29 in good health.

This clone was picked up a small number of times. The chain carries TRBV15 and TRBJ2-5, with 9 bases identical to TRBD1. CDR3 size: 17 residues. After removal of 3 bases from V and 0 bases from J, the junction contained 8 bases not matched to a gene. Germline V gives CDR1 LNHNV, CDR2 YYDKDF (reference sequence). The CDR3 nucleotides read TGTGCCACCAGCAGGGACAGGGGAGGATGGAACCAAGAGACCCAGTACTTC. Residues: CATSRDRGGWNQETQYF. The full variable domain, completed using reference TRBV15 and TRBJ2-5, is DAMVIQNPRYQVTQFGKPVTLSCSQTLNHNVMYWYQQKSSQAPKLLFHYYDKDFNNEADTPDNFQSRRPNTSFCFLDIRSPGLGDTAMYLCATSRDRGGWNQETQYFGPGTRLLVL.

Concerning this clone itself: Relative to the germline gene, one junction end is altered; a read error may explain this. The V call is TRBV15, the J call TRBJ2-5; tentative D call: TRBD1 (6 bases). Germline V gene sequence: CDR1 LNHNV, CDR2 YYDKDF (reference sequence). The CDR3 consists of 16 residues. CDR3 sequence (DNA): TGTGCCACCAGCAGAGGCACAGGGAACGGACAAGAAACCCAGTACTTC. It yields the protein CATSRGTGNGQETQYF.

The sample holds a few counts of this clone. This CDR3 is CASSKDRGSSSYNSPLHF. The CDR3 DNA reads as TGTGCCAGCAGCAAGGACAGGGGGTCGAGTTCCTATAATTCACCCCTCCACTTT. V usage is TRBV7-9 and J usage is TRBJ1-6, with 10 positions matching TRBD1. Germline V lookup: CDR1 SEHNR, CDR2 FQNEAQ (reference sequence). The CDR3 consists of 18 residues. Unmatched junction bases numbered 8, after V lost 5 bases and J lost 1 base.

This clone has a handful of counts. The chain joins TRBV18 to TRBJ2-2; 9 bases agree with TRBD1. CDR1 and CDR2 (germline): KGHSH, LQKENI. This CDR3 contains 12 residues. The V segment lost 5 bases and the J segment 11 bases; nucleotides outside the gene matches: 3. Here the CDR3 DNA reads TGTGCCAGCTCAACGGGACAGGGCGAGCTGTTTTTT. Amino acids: CASSTGQGELFF.

CDR3 sequence reads: CASRGRSRGPYNEQFF. DNA of the CDR3: TGTGCCAGCAGGGGTCGGAGCCGCGGCCCCTACAATGAGCAGTTCTTC. This rearrangement joins TRBV7-9 to TRBJ2-1, with D hard to call. Between the trimmed V and J ends, which lost 6 bases and 2 bases, there was a span of 17 bases. This CDR3 region has 16 residues. Germline V gene lookup returns CDR1 SEHNR and CDR2 FQNEAQ (reference sequence).

CDR3 nucleotide sequence: TGTGCCAGCCTCCTGTATCAGGGGTTCTCCTACGAGCAGTACTTC. Translated, it gives CASLLYQGFSYEQYF. The chain joins TRBV6-1 to TRBJ2-7; D might be TRBD1 (6 bases). Germline V CDR1 and CDR2: MNHNS, SASEGT. V dropped 8 bases and J dropped 0 bases, with 17 bases sitting between them. CDR3 length: 15 residues.

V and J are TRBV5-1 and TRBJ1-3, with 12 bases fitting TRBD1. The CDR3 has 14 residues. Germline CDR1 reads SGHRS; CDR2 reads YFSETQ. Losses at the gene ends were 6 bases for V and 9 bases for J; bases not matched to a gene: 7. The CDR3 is CASTEGQGASTIYF. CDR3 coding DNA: TGCGCCAGCACTGAGGGACAGGGGGCGTCCACCATATATTTT. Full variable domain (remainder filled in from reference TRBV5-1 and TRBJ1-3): KAGVTQTPRYLIKTRGQQVTLSCSPISGHRSVSWYQQTPGQGLQFLFEYFSETQRNKGNFPGRFSGRQFSNSRSEMNVSTLELGDSALYLCASTEGQGASTIYFGEGSWLTVV.

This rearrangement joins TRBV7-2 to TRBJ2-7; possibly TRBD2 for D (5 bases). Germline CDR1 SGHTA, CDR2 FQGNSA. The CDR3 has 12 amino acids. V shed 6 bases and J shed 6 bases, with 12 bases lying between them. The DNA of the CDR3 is TGTGCCAGCAGTCCGGGGTATTTCGAGCAGTACTTC. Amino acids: CASSPGYFEQYF.

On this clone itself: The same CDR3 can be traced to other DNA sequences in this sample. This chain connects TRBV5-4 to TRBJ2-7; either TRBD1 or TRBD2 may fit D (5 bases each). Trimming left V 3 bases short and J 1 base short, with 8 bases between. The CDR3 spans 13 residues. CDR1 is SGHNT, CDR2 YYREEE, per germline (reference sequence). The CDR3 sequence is CASSWDVSYEQYF. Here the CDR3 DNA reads TGTGCCAGCAGCTGGGACGTATCCTACGAGCAGTACTTC.

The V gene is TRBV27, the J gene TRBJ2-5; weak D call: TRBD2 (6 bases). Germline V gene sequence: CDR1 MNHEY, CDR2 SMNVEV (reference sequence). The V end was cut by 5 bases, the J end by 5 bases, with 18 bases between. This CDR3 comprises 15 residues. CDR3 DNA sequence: TGTGCCAGCAGTCCTTATGGGCGGGATGGGGAGACCCAGTACTTC. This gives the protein CASSPYGRDGETQYF.

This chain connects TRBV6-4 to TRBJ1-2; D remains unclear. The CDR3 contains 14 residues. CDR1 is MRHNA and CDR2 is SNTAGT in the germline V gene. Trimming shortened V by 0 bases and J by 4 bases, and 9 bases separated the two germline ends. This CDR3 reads CASSDSGRGYGYTF. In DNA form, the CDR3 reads TGTGCCAGCAGTGACTCCGGGAGAGGCTATGGCTACACCTTC.

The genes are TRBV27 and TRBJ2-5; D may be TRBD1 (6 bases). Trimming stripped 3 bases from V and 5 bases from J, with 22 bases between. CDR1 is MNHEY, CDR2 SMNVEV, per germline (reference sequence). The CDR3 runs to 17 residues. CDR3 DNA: TGTGCCAGCAGTTTCGAACCTCCACAGGGTCGTGGCGAGACCCAGTACTTC. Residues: CASSFEPPQGRGETQYF.

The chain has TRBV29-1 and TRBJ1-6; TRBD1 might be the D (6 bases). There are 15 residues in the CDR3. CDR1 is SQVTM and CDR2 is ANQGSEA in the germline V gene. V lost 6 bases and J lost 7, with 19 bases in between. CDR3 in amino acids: CSVGQSRGWNSPLHF. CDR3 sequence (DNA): TGCAGCGTAGGACAGTCTCGGGGATGGAATTCACCCCTCCACTTT.

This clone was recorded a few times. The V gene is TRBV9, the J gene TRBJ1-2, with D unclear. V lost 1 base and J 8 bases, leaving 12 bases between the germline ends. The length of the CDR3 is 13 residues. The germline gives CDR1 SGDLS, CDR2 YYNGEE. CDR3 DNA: TGTGCCAGCAGCGTAACGAGCAATCGCGGCTACACCTTC. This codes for CASSVTSNRGYTF.

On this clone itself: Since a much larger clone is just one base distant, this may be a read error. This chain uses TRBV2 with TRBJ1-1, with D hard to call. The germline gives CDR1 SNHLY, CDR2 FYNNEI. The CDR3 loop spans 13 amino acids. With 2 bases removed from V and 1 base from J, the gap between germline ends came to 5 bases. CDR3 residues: CASSEWGNTEAFF. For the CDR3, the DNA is TGTGCCAGCAGTGAATGGGGGAACACTGAAGCTTTCTTT.

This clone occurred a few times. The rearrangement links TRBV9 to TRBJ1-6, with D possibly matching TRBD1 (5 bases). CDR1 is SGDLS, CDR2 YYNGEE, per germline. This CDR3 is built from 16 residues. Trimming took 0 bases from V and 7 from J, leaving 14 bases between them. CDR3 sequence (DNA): TGTGCCAGCAGCGTAGTATCTCGGCGGGGGAATTCACCCCTCCACTTT. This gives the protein CASSVVSRRGNSPLHF.

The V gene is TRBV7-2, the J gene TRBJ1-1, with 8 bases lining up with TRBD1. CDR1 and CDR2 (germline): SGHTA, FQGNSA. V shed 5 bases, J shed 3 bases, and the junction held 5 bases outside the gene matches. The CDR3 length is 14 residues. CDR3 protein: CASSRQGRDTEAFF. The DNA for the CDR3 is TGTGCCAGCAGCCGACAGGGGAGGGACACTGAAGCTTTCTTT.

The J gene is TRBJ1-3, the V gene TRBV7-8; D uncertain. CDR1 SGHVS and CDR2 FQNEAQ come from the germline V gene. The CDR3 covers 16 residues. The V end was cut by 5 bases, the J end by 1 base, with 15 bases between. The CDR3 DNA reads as TGTGCCAGCAGCATCGGGTCCTTTGGATCTGGAAACACCATATATTTT. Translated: CASSIGSFGSGNTIYF.

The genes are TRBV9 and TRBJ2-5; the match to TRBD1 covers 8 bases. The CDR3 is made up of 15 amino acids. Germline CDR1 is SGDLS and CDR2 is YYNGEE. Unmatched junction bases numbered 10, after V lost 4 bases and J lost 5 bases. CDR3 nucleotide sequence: TGTGCCAGCAGCCCGAACCCACAGGGGGATGAGACCCAGTACTTC. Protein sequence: CASSPNPQGDETQYF.

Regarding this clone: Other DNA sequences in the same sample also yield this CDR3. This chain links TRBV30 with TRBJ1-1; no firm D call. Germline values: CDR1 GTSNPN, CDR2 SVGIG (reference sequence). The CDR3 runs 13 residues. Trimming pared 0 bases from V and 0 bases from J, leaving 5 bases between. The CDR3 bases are TGTGCCTGGAGTGTACAGATGAACACTGAAGCTTTCTTT. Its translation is CAWSVQMNTEAFF.